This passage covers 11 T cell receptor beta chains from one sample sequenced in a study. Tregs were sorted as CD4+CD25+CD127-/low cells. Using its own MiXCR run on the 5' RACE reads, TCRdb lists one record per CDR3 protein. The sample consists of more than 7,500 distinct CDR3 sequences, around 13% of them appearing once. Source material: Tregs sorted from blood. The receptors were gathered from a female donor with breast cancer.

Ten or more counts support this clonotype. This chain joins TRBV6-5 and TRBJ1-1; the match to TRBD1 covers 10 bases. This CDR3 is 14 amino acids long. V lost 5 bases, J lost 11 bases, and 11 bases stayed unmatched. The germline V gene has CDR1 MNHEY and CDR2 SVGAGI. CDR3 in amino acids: CASSPRRDRGTAFF. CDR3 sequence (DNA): TGTGCCAGCAGTCCCCGGAGGGACAGGGGTACGGCTTTCTTT.

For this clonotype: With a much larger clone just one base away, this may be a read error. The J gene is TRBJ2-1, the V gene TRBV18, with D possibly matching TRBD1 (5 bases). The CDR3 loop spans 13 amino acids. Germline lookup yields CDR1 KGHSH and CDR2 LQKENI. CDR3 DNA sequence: TGTGCCAGCTCACGACCGACAGCCAATGAGCAGTTATTC. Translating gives CASSRPTANEQLF.

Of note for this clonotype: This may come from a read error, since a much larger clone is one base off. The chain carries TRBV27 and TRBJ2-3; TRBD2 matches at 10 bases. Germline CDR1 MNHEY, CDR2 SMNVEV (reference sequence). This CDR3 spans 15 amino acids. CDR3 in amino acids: CASSLLAGVTDTQCF. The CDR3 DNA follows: TGTGCCAGCAGTTTACTAGCGGGAGTGACAGATACGCAGTGTTTT.

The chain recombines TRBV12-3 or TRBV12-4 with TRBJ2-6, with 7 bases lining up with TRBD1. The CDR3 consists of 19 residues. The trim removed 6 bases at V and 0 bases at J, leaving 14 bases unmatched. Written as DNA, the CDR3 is TGTGCCAGCAGCCCTACTCGGGGACAGACAAACTCTGGGGCCAACGTCCTGACTTTC. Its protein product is CASSPTRGQTNSGANVLTF.

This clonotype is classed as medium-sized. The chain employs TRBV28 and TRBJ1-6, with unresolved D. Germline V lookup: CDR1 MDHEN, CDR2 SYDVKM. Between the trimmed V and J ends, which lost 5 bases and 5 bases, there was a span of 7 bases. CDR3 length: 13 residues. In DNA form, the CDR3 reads TGTGCCAGCAGTCAGCAAGATAATTCACCCCTCCACTTT. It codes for CASSQQDNSPLHF.

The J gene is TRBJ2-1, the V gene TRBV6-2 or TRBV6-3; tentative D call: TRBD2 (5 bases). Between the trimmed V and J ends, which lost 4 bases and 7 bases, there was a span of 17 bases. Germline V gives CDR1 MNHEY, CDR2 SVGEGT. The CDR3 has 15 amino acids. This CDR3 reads CASSWPRSGVNEQFF. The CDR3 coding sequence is TGTGCCAGCAGTTGGCCCAGGTCCGGGGTGAATGAGCAGTTCTTC.

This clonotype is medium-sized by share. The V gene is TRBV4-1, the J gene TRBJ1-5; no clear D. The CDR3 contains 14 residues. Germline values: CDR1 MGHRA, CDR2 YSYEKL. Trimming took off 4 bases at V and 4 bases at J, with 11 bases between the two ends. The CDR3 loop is CASSPVLGNQPQHF. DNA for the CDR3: TGCGCCAGCAGCCCGGTGTTAGGGAATCAGCCCCAGCATTTT.

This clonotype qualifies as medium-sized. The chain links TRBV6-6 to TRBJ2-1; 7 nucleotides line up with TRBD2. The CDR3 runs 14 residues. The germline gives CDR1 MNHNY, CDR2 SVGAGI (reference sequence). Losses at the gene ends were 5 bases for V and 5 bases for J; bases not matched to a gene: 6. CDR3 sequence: CASSPRGKNNEQFF. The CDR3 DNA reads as TGTGCCAGCAGTCCGCGGGGGAAAAACAATGAGCAGTTCTTC.

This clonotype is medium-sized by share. CDR3 residues: CASSARLNTEAFF. The DNA for the CDR3 is TGTGCCAGCAGTGCACGGTTGAACACTGAAGCTTTCTTT. V is TRBV7-9 and J is TRBJ1-1; D is undetermined. Trimming removed 6 bases at V and 0 bases at J, with 8 bases between. This CDR3 has 13 residues. Germline values: CDR1 SEHNR, CDR2 FQNEAQ (reference sequence).

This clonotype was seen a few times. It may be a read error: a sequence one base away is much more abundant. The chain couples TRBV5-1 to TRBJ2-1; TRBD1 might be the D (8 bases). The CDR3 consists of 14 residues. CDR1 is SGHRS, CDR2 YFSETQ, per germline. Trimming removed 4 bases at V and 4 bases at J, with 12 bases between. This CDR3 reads CASSSGTGYNEQFF. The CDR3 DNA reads TGCGCCAGCAGCAGCGGGACAGGTTACAATGAGCAGTTCTTC.

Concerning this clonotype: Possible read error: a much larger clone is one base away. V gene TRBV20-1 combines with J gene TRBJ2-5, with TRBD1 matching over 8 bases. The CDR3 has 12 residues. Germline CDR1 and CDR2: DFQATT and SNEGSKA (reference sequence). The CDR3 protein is CSTRRTGETQYF. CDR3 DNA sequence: TGCAGTACTAGAAGGACAGGGGAGACCCAGTACTTC.